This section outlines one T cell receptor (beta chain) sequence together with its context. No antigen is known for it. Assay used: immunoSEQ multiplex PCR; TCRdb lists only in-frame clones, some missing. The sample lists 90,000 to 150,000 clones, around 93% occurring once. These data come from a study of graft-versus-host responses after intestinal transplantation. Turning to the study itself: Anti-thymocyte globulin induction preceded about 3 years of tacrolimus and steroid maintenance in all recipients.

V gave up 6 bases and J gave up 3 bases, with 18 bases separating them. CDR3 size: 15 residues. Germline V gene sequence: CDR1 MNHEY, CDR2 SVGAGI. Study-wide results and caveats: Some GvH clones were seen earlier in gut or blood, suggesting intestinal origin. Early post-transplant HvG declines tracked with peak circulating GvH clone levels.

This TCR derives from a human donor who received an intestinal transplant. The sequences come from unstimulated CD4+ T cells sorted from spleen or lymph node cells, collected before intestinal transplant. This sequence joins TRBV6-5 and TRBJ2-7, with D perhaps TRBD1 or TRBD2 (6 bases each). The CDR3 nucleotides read TGTGCCAGCAGCAACGGGGGACACCTAAGCTACGAGCAGTACTTC. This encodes CASSNGGHLSYEQYF.